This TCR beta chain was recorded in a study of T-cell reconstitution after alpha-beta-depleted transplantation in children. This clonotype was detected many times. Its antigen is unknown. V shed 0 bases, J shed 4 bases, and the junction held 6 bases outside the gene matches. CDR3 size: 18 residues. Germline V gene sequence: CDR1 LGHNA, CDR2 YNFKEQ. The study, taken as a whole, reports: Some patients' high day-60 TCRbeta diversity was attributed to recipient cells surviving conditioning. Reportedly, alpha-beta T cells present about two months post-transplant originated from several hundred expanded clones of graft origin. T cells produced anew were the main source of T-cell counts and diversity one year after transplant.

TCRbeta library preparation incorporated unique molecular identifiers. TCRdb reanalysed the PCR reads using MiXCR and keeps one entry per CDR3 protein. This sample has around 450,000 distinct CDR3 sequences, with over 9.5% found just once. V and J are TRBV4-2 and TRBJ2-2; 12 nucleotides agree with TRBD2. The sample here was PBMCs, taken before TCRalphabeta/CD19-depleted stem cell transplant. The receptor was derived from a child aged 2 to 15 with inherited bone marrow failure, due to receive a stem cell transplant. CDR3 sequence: CASSQELGLAGLTGELFF. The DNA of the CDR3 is TGTGCCAGCAGCCAAGAGTTAGGACTAGCGGGACTCACCGGGGAGCTGTTTTTT.